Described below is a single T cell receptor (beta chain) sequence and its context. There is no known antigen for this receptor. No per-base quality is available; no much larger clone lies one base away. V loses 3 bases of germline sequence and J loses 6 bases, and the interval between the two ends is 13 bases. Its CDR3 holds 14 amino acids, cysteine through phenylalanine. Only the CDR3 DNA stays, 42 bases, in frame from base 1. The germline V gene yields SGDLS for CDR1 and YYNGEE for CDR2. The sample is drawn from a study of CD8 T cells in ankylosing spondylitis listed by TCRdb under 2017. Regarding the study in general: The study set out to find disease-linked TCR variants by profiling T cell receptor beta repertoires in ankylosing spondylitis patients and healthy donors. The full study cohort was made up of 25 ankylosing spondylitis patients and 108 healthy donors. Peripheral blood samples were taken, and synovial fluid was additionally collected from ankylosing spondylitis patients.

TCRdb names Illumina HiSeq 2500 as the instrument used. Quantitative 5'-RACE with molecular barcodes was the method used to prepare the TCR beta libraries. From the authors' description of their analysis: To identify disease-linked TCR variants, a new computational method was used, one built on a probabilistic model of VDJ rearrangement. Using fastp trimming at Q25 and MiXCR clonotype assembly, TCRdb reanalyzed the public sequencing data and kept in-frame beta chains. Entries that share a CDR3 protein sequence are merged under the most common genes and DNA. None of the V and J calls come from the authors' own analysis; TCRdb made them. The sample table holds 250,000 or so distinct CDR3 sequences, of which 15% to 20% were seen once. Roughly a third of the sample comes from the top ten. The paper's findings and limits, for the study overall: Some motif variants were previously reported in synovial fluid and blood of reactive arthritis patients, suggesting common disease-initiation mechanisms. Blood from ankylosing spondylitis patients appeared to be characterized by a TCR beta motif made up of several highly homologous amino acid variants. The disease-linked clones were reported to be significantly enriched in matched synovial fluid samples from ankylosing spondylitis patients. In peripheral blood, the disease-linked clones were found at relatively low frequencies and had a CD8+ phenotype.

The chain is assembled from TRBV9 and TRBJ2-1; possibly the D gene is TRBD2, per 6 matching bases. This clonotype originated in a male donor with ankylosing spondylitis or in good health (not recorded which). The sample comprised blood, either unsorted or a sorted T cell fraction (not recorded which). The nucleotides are TGTGCCAGCAGCGGGAGGGGAGGACTCAATGAGCAGTTCTTC. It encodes CASSGRGGLNEQFF.